The 3 T cell receptor beta chains listed next were all sequenced from one sample in a study of CD8+CD57+ T cells in acquired aplastic anemia. Both TCR beta VDJ combination and CDR3 sequence profiling were carried out. Genomic DNA was the template for this profiling. MiXCR, applied by TCRdb to the reads, yields one record per CDR3 protein. This table has about 210,000 distinct CDR3 sequences, 34% appearing once. The sequenced material came from sorted CD4+, CD8+, or CD8+CD57+ T cells (not recorded which) from PBMCs. The receptor source for this set is a human donor in good health, serving as a control.

This clonotype has only a few counts. Given a much more abundant clone one base away, this may be a read error. The chain is built from TRBV20-1 and TRBJ2-7; D might be TRBD1 or TRBD2, each matching 6 bases. The V end was cut by 5 bases, the J end by 2 bases, with 13 bases between. Germline CDR1 DFQATT, CDR2 SNEGSKA (reference sequence). This CDR3 is built from 13 residues. Here the CDR3 DNA reads TGCAGTGCTGTGCTGGGGGGCCCCTACGAGCAGTACTTC. It is translated as CSAVLGGPYEQYF.

This clonotype has more than one count but fewer than ten. The rearrangement joins TRBV20-1 to TRBJ1-4; 8 nucleotides align to TRBD1. Per the germline V gene, CDR1 is DFQATT and CDR2 is SNEGSKA (reference sequence). The CDR3 has 14 amino acids. V gave up 0 bases and J gave up 8 bases; unmatched junction bases: 5. The CDR3 nucleotides read TGCAGTGCTAGAGATACAGGGGGAGGGGAAAAACTGTTTTTT. Amino acids: CSARDTGGGEKLFF.

V is TRBV10-3 and J is TRBJ2-5; TRBD1 is a possible D gene (10 bases). Germline loops: CDR1 ENHRY, CDR2 SYGVKD. The length of the CDR3 is 17 residues. Trimming took off 11 bases at V and 2 bases at J, with 27 bases between the two ends. CDR3 bases: TGTGCCCGAACTATGGACAGGGGGACTAGCAGGCAAGAGACCCAGTACTTC. Its protein product is CARTMDRGTSRQETQYF.